This T cell receptor (beta chain) was documented in a study of cytomegalovirus exposure and HLA in healthy donors. Findings and limits, study-wide: Cytomegalovirus-associated TCR beta chains were listed, numbering more than 150. Reports described diagnosis of cytomegalovirus status by the classifier as highly specific and sensitive.

Separate from the approximately 700-subject first cohort was the approximately 120-subject validation cohort, to which the donors belonged. A note on this clone: What it recognizes is unknown.

This CDR3 comprises 13 residues. The germline gives CDR1 SNHLY, CDR2 FYNNEI. Trimming cost V 6 bases and J 4 bases; bases outside gene matches: 3. Assay used: immunoSEQ multiplex PCR; TCRdb lists only in-frame clones, some missing. Among roughly 120,000 clones listed, 86% were seen once. The chain uses TRBV2 and TRBJ1-2; the match to TRBD1 covers 9 bases. What was sequenced was PBMCs. This clonotype originated in a man aged 18 to 35 in good health and CMV-seronegative. The CDR3 nucleotides read TGTGCCAGCAGGGACAGGGGTTCCTATGGCTACACCTTC. Residues: CASRDRGSYGYTF.